Included here is one TCR beta chain sequence, with context. No antigen is known for it. The source of the sample is a study of T cells in Graves' hyperthyroidism and ophthalmopathy. Study outcomes and limitations: Most expanded thyroid clonotypes above 0.001 recurred in blood.

Amplification of TCR beta CDR3 regions used RNA as the template. The TCR CDR3 first-round RT-PCR relied on the HTBI primer set. Using its own MiXCR run on the multiplex PCR reads, TCRdb lists one record per CDR3 protein. The sample carries around 430,000 distinct CDR3 sequences, about 15% recorded once. Patients aged 18 to 65 had newly diagnosed hyperthyroidism lasting under 2 months. Together with thyroid ultrasound, orbital computed tomography, serum thyroxine and TRAb, clinical symptoms were used for diagnoses. PBMCs were derived from roughly 10 ml fresh peripheral blood. The source is a woman in her twenties or thirties with Graves' hyperthyroidism. Sequences were obtained from blood.

The CDR3 DNA reads as TGCAGCGTTGAAGAGCTTACAGGATTGGATACGCAGTATTTT. The encoded protein is CSVEELTGLDTQYF. J is TRBJ2-3 and V is TRBV29-1, with a tentative D call TRBD1 (5 bases). The V and J ends lost 0 bases and 6 bases respectively, with 13 bases between them. Germline CDR1 SQVTM, CDR2 ANQGSEA. This CDR3 has 14 residues.